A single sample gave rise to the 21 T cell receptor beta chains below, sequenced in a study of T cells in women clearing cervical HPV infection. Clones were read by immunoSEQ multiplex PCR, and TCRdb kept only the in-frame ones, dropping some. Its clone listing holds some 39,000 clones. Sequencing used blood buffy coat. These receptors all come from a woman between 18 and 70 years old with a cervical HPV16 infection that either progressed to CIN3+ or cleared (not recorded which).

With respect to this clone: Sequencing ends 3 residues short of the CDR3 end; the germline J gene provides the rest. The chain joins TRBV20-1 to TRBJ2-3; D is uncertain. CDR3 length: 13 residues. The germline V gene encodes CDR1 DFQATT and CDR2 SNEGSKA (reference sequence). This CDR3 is CSASWALNQPQYF. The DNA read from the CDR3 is TGCAGTGCTAGTTGGGCTCTCAATCAGCCG.

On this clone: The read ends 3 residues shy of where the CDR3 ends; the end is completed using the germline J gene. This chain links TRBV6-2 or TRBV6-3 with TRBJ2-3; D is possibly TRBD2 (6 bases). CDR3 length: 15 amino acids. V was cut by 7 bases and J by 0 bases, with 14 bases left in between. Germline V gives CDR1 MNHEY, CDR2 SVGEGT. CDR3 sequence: CASTWRGPSTDTQYF. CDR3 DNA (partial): TGTGCCAGCACCTGGCGGGGTCCTAGCACAGATACG.

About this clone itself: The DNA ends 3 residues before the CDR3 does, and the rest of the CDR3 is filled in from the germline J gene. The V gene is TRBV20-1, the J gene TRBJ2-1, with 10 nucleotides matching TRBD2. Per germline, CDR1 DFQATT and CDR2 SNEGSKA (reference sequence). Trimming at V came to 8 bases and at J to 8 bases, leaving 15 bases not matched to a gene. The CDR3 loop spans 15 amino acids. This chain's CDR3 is CSSKAGTSVTYEQFF. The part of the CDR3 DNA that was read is TGCAGTTCAAAAGCCGGGACTAGCGTCACATATGAG.

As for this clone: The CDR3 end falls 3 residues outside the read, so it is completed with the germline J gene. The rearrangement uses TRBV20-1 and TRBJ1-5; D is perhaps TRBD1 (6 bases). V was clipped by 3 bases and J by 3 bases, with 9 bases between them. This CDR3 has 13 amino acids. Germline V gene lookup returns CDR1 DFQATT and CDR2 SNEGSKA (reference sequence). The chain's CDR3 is CSARDSYNQPQHF. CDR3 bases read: TGCAGTGCTAGGGACAGCTACAATCAGCCC.

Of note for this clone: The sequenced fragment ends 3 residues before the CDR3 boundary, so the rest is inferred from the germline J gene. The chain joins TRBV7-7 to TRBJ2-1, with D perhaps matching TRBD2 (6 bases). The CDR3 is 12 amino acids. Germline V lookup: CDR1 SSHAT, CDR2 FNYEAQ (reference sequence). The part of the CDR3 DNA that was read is TGTGCTAGCGGCCCTAGCTACAATGAG. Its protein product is CASGPSYNE. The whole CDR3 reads CASGPSYNEQFF.

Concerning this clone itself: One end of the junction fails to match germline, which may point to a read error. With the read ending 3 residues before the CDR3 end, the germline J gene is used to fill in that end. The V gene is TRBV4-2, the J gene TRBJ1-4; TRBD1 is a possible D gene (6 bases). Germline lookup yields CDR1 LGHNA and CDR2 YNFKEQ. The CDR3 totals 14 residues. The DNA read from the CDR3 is TGCGCCAGCAGCCAGGACAGAGGGTATGAAAAA. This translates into CASSQDRGYEK. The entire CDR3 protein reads CASSQDRGYEKLFF.

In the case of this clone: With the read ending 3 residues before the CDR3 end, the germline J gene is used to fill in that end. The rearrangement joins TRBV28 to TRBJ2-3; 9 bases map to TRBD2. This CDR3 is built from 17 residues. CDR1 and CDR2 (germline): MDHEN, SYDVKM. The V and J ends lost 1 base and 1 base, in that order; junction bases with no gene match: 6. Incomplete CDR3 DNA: TGTGCCAGCAGTTTATCCAGGACTAGCGAGGGCACAGATACG. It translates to CASSLSRTSEGTDT. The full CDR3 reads CASSLSRTSEGTDTQYF.

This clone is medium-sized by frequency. CDR3 residues: CASSLAGVQGGGYTF. The covered CDR3 bases are TGTGCCAGCAGCTTAGCAGGAGTACAGGGGGGTGGC. The rearrangement joins TRBV7-2 to TRBJ1-2; 8 bases are a match to TRBD1. The DNA ends 3 residues before the CDR3 does, and the rest of the CDR3 is filled in from the germline J gene. The CDR3 runs to 15 residues. After removal of 0 bases from V and 7 bases from J, the junction contained 7 bases not matched to a gene. Germline CDR1 and CDR2: SGHTA and FQGNSA. Full variable domain (outside the CDR3, taken from reference TRBV7-2 and TRBJ1-2): GAGVSQSPSNKVTEKGKDVELRCDPISGHTALYWYRQSLGQGLEFLIYFQGNSAPDKSGLPSDRFSAERTGGSVSTLTIQRTQQEDSAVYLCASSLAGVQGGGYTFGSGTRLTVV.

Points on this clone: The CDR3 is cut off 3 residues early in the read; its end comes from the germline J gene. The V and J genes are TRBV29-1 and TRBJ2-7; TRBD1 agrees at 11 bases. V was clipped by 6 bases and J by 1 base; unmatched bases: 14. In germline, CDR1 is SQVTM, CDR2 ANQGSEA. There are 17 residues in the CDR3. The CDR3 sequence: CSVDKPRGQGGSYEQYF. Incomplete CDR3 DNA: TGCAGCGTGGACAAACCTCGGGGACAGGGGGGTTCCTACGAG.

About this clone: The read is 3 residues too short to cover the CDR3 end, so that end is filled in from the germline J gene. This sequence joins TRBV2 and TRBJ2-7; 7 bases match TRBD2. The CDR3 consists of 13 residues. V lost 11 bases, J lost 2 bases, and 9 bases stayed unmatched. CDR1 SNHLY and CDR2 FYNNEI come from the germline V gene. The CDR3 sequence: CAGGRGTAYEQYF. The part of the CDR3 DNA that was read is TGTGCCGGGGGGAGGGGAACCGCCTACGAG.

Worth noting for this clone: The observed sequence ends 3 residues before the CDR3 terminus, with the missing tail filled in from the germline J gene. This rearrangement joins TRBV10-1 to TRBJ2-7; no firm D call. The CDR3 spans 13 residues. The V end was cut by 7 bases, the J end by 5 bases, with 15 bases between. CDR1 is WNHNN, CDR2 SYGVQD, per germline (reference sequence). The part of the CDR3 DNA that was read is TGCGCCAGCATGCCAGGCAGAGCCCACGAG. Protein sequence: CASMPGRAHE. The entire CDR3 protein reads CASMPGRAHEQYF.

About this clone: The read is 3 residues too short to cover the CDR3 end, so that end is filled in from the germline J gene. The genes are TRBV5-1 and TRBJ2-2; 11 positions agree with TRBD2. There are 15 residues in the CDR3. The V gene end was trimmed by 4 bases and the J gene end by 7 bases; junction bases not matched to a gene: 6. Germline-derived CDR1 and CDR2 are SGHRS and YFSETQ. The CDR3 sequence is CASSPTSGVDGELFF. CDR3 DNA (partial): TGCGCCAGCAGCCCGACTAGCGGGGTTGACGGGGAG. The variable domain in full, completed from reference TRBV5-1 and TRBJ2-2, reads KAGVTQTPRYLIKTRGQQVTLSCSPISGHRSVSWYQQTPGQGLQFLFEYFSETQRNKGNFPGRFSGRQFSNSRSEMNVSTLELGDSALYLCASSPTSGVDGELFFGEGSRLTVL.

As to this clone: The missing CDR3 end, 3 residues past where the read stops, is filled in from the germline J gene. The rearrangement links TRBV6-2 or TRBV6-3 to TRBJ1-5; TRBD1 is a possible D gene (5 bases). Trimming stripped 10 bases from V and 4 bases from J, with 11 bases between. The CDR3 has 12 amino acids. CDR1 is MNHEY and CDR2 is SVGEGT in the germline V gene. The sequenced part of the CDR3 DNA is TGTGCCATCCAGGGTTTAAATCAGCCC. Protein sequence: CAIQGLNQP. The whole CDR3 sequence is CAIQGLNQPQHF.

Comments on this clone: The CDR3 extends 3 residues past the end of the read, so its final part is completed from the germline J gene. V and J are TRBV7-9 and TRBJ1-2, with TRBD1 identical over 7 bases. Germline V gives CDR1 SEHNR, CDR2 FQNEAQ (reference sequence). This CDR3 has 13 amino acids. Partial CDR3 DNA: TGTGCCAGTGCTAGGGGGCTGGGGGATACC. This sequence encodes CASARGLGDT. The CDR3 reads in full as CASARGLGDTYTF.

Here the CDR3 reads CASSIDRASTDTQYF. CDR3 DNA (partial): TGTGCCAGTAGTATTGACAGGGCTAGCACAGATACG. The chain has TRBV19 and TRBJ2-3, with 7 bases aligning to TRBD1. The read comes to an end 3 residues before the CDR3 does, leaving the germline J gene to fill in the end. Germline-derived CDR1 and CDR2 are LNHDA and SQIVND (reference sequence). V lost 3 bases to trimming and J lost 0 bases; unmatched junction nucleotides: 3. The CDR3 has 15 amino acids.

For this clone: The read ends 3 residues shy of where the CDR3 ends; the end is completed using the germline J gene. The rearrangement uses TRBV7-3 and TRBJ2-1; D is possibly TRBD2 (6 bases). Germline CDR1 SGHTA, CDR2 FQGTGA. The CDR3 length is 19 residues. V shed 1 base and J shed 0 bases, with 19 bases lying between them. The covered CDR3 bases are TGTGCCAGCAGCTTAATTGGGGGGTCAGACTCCCCCTCCTACAATGAG. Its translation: CASSLIGGSDSPSYNE. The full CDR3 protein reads CASSLIGGSDSPSYNEQFF.

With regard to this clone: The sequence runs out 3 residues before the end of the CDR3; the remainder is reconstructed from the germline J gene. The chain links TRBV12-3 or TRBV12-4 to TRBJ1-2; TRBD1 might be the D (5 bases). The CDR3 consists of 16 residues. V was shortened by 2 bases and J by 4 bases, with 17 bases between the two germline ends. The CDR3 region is CASSLNVGGEFYGYTF. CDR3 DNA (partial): TGTGCCAGCAGTTTAAACGTCGGAGGGGAATTCTATGGC.

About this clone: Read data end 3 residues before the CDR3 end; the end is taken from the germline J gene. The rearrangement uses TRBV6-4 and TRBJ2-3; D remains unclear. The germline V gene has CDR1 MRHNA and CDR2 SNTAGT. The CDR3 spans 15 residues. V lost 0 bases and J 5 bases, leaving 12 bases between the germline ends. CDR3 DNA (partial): TGTGCCAGCAGTGACTCGTCCGGATCGGGAGATACG. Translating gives CASSDSSGSGDT. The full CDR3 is CASSDSSGSGDTQYF.

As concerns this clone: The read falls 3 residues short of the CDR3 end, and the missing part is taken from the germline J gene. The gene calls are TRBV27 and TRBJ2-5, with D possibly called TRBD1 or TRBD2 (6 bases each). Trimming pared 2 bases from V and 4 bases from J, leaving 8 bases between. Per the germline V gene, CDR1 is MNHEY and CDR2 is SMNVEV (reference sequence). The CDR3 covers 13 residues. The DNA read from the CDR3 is TGTGCCAGCAGTTTAGGAGGGGGAGAGACC. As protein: CASSLGGGET. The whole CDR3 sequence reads CASSLGGGETQYF.

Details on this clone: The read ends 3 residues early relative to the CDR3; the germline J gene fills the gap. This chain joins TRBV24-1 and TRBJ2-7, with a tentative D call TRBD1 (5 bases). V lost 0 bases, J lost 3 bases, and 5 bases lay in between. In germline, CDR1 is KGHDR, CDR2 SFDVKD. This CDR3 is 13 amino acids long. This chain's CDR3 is CATSDLQGYEQYF. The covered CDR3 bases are TGTGCCACCAGTGATTTGCAGGGCTACGAG.

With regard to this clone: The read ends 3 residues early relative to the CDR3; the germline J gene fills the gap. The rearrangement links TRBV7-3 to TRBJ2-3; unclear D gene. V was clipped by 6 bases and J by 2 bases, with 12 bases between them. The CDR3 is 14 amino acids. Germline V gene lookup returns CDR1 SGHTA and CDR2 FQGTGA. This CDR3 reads CASSSSFVTDTQYF. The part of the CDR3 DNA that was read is TGTGCCAGCAGTTCTAGTTTTGTCACAGATACG.